The subject of this entry is one T cell receptor (beta chain). Profiled with immunoSEQ multiplex PCR; TCRdb holds only in-frame clones, not every one. The sample lists roughly 83,000 clones, around 94% occurring once. This sample was included in a study of technical replicates of blood from a handful of donors. From germline, CDR1 is SNHLY and CDR2 FYNNEI. Unmatched junction bases numbered 3, after V lost 4 bases and J lost 6 bases. The CDR3 has 13 amino acids. This rearrangement joins TRBV2 to TRBJ2-3; 8 bases map to TRBD2. Sequenced input: T cells isolated from PBMCs. The sequence came from a human donor in good health. CDR3 DNA: TGTGCCAGCAGTGTATCGGGAGGGGATACGCAGTATTTT. Translated, it gives CASSVSGGDTQYF.